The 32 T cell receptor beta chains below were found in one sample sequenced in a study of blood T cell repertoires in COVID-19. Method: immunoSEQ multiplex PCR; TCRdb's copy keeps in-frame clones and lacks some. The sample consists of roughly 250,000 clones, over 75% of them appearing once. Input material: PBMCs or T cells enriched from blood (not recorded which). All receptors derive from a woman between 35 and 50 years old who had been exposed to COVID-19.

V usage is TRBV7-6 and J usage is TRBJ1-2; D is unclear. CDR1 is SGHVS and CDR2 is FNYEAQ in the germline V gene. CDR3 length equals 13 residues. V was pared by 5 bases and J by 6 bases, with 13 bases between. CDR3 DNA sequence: TGTGCCAGCAGCCGAAGCGAGAACGATGGCTACACCTTC. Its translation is CASSRSENDGYTF.

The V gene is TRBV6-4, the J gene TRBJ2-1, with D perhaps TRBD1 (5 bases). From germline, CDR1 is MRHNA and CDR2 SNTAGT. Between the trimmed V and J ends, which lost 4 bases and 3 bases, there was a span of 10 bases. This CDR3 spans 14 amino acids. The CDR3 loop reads CASSAGRGYNEQFF. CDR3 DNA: TGTGCCAGCAGTGCTGGAAGGGGCTACAATGAGCAGTTCTTC.

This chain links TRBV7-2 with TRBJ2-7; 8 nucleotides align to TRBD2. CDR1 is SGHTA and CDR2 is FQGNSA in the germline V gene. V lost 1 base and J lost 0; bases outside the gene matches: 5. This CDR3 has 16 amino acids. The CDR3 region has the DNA TGTGCCAGCAGCTTAGTAGCGGGGACCTTCTCCTACGAGCAGTACTTC. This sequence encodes CASSLVAGTFSYEQYF.

This CDR3 reads CASGGTSGVYEQYF. The CDR3 region has the DNA TGTGCCAGCGGCGGGACTAGCGGTGTCTACGAGCAGTACTTC. The chain combines TRBV2 with TRBJ2-7; 11 bases map to TRBD2. Germline V lookup: CDR1 SNHLY, CDR2 FYNNEI. V shed 8 bases, J shed 3 bases, and the junction held 6 bases outside the gene matches. The CDR3 contains 14 residues.

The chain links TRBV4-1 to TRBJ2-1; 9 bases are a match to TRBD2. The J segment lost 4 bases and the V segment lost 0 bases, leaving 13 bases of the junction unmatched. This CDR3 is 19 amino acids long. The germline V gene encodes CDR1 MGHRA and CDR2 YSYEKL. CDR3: CASSQDPPGGSGGYNEQFF. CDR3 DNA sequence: TGCGCCAGCAGCCAAGATCCCCCCGGAGGAAGCGGGGGGTACAATGAGCAGTTCTTC.

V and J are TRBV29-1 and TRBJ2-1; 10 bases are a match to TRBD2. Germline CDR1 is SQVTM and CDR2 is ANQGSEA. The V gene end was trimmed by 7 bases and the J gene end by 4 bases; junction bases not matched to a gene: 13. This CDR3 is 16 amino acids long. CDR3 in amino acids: CSAPFAAGGPYNEQFF. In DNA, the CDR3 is TGCAGCGCTCCGTTTGCAGCGGGGGGGCCTTACAATGAGCAGTTCTTC.

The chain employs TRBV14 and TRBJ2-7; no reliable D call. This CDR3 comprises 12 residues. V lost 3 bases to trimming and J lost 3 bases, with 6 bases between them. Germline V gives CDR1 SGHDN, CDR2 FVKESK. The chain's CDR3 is CASSHGGYEQYV. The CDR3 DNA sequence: TGTGCCAGCAGCCATGGCGGCTACGAGCAGTACGTC.

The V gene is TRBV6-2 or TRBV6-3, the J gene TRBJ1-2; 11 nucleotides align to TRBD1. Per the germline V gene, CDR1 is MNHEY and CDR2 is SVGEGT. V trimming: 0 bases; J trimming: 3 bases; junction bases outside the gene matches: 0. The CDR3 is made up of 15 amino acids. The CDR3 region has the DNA TGTGCCAGCAGTTACTCGGGACAGGGGGACTATGGCTACACCTTC. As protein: CASSYSGQGDYGYTF.

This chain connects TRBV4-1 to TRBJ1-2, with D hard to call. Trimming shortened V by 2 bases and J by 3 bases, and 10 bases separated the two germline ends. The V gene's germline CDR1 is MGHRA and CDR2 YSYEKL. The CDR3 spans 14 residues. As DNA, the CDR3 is TGCGCCAGCAGCCAAAGAGCAGGCGACTATGGCTACACCTTC. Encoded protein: CASSQRAGDYGYTF.

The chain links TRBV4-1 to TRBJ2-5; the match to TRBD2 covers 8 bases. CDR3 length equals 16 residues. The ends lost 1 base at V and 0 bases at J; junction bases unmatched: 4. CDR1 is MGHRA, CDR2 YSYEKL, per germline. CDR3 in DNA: TGCGCCAGCAGCCAAGGTAGCGGGGCGTACCAAGAGACCCAGTACTTC. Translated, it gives CASSQGSGAYQETQYF.

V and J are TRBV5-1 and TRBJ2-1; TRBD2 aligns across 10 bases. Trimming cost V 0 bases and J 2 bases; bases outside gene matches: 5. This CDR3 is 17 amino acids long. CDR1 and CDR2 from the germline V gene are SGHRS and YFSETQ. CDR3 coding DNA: TGCGCCAGCAGCTTGGGGCTAGCGGGGGTGACCTACAATGAGCAGTTCTTC. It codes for CASSLGLAGVTYNEQFF.

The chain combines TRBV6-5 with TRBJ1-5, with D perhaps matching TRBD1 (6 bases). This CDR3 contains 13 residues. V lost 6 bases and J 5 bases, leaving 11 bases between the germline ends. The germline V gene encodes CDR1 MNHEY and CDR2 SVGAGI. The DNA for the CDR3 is TGTGCCAGCAGCTTGGACAGATATCAGCCCCAGCATTTT. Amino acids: CASSLDRYQPQHF.

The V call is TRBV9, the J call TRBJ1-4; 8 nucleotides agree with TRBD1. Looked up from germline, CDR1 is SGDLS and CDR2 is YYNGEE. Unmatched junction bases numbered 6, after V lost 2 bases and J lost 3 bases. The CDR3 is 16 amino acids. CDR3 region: CASSVHDRGPNEKLFF. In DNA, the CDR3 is TGTGCCAGCAGCGTCCACGACAGGGGCCCTAATGAAAAACTGTTTTTT.

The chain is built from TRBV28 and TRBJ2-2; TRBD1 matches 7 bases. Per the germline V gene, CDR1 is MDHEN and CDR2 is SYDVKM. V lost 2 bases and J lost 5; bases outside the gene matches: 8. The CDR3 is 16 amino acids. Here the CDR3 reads CASSLAGGVRTGELFF. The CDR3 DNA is TGTGCCAGCAGTTTAGCAGGGGGAGTGAGGACCGGGGAGCTGTTTTTT.

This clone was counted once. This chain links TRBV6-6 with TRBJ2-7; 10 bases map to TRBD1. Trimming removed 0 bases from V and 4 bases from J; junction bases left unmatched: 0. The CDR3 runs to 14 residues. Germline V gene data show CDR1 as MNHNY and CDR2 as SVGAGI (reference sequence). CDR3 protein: CASSYSGQGYEQYF. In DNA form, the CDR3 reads TGTGCCAGCAGTTACTCGGGACAGGGGTACGAGCAGTACTTC.

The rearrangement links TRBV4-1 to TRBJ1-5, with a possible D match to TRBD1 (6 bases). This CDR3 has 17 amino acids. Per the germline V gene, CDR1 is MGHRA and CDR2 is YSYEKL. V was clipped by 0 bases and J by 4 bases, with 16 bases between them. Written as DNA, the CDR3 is TGCGCCAGCAGCCAAGATAGTACAGGGTTCAGGAATCAGCCCCAGCATTTT. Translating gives CASSQDSTGFRNQPQHF.

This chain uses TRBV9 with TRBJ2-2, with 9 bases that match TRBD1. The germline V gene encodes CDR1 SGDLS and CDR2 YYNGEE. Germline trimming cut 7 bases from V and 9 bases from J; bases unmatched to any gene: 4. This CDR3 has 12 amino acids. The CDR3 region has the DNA TGTGCCAGCGGGGACAGGGTACGGGAGCTGTTTTTT. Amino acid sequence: CASGDRVRELFF.

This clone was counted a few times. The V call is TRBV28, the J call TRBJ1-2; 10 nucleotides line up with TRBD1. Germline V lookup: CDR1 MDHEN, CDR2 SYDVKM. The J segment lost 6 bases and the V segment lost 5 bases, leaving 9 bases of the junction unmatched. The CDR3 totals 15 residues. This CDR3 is CASSPPRDRGDGYTF. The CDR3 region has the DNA TGTGCCAGCAGTCCTCCCAGGGACAGGGGTGATGGCTACACCTTC.

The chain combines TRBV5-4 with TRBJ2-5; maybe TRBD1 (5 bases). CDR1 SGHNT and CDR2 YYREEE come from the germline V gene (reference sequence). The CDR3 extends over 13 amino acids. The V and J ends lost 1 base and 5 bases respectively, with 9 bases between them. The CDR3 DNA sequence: TGTGCCAGCAGCTTGCCAGGGCGGGAGACCCAGTACTTC. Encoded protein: CASSLPGRETQYF.

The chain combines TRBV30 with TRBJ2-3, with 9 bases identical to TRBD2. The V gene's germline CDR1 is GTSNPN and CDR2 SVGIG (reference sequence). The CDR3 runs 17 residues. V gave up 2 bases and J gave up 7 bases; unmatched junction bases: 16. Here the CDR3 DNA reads TGTGCCTGGAGTTCCCGGGGGGGTAGCGGGAGTTTTTATACGCAGTATTTT. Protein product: CAWSSRGGSGSFYTQYF.

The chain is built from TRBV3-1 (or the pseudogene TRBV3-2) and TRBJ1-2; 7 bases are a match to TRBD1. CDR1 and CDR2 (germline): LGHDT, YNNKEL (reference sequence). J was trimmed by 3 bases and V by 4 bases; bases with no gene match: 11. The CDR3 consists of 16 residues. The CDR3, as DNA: TGTGCCAGCAGCCGACACAGGACAGGAGGAGACTATGGCTACACCTTC. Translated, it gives CASSRHRTGGDYGYTF.

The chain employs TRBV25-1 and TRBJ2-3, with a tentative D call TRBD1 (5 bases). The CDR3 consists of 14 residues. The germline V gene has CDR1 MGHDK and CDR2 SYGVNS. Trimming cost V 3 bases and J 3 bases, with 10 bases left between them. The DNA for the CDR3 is TGTGCCAGCAGTGAGGGCCCAGGGACAGATACGCAGTATTTT. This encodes CASSEGPGTDTQYF.

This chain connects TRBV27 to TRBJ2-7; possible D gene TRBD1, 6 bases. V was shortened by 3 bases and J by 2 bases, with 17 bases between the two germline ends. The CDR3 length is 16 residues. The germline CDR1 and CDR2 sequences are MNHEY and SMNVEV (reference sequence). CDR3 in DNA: TGTGCCAGCAGTTTCTCACAGGGTTCTACCGCCTACGAGCAGTACTTC. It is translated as CASSFSQGSTAYEQYF.

This CDR3 reads CASSEGGGLYNEQFF. CDR3 DNA: TGTGCCAGCAGTGAGGGGGGGGGCCTCTACAATGAGCAGTTCTTC. This rearrangement joins TRBV2 to TRBJ2-1, with D possibly TRBD2 on 7 matching bases. Germline V gene lookup returns CDR1 SNHLY and CDR2 FYNNEI. This CDR3 is built from 15 residues. V dropped 3 bases and J dropped 3 bases, with 12 bases sitting between them.

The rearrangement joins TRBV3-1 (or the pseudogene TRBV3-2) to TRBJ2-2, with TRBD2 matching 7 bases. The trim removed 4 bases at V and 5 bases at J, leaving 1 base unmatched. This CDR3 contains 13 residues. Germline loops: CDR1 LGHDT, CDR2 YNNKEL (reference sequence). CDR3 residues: CASSPGRTGELFF. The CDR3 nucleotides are TGTGCCAGCAGCCCCGGGAGGACCGGGGAGCTGTTTTTT.

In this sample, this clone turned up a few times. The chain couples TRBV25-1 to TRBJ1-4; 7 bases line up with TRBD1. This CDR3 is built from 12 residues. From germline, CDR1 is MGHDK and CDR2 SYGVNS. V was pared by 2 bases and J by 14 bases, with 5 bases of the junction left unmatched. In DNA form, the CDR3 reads TGTGCCAGCAGTGAAAGTAGACAGGGTCTGTTTTTT. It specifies CASSESRQGLFF. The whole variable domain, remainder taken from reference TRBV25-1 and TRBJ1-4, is EADIYQTPRYLVIGTGKKITLECSQTMGHDKMYWYQQDPGMELHLIHYSYGVNSTEKGDLSSESTVSRIRTEHFPLTLESARPSHTSQYLCASSESRQGLFFGSGTQLSVL.

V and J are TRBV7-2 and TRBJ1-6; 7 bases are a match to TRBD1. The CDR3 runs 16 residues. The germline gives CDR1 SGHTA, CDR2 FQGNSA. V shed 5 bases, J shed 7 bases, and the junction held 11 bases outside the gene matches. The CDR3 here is CASSPTWTGGNSPLHF. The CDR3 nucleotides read TGTGCCAGCAGCCCAACTTGGACAGGAGGGAATTCACCCCTCCACTTT.

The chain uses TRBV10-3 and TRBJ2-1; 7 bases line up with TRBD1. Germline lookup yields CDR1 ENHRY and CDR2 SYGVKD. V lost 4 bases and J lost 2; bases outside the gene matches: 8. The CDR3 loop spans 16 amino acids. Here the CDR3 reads CAISGGPGQPYNEQFF. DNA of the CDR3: TGTGCCATCAGTGGGGGGCCGGGACAGCCCTACAATGAGCAGTTCTTC.

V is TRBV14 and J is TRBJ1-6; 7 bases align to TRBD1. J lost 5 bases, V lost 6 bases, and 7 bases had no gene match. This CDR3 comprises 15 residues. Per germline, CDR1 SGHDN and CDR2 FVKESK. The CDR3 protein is CASRKGALNNSPLHF. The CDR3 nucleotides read TGTGCCAGCAGGAAGGGGGCCCTTAATAATTCACCCCTCCACTTT.

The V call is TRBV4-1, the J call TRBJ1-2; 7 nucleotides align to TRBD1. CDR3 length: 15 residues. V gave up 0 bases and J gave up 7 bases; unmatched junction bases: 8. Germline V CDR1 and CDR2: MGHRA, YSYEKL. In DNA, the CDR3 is TGCGCCAGCAGCCAAGAAGGGGGCTCTGCCCGTGGCTACACCTTC. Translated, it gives CASSQEGGSARGYTF.

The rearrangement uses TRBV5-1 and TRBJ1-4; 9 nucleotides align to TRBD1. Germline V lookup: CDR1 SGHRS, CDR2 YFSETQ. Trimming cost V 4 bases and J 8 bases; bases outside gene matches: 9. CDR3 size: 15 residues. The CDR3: CASSESGTGWEKLFF. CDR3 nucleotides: TGCGCCAGCAGCGAATCCGGGACAGGGTGGGAAAAACTGTTTTTT.

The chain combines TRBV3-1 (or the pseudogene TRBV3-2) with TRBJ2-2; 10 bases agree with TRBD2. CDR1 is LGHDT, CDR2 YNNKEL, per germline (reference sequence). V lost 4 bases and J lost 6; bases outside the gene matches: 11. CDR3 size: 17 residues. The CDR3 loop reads CASSPFPSGGAAGELFF. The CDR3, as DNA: TGTGCCAGCAGCCCCTTTCCGAGCGGGGGGGCCGCCGGGGAGCTGTTTTTT.